Shown below are 21 T cell receptor beta chains from a single sample sequenced in a study of blood T cell repertoires in COVID-19. Here immunoSEQ multiplex PCR was the method, and the copy in TCRdb shows in-frame clones only, minus some. The table lists 90,000 to 100,000 clones, roughly 80% of them singletons, with 4% to 5.5% in the top ten. Material: peripheral blood. These receptors came from a man in his sixties with acute or convalescent COVID-19.

The V and J genes are TRBV7-9 and TRBJ1-6, with D uncertain. Germline V CDR1 and CDR2: SEHNR, FQNEAQ (reference sequence). V was clipped by 2 bases and J by 14 bases, with 13 bases between them. This CDR3 comprises 13 residues. Here the CDR3 reads CASSLRSFEALHF. The CDR3 DNA follows: TGTGCCAGCAGCTTAAGGTCGTTTGAGGCCCTCCACTTT.

This chain links TRBV29-1 with TRBJ2-5; tentative D call: TRBD1 (5 bases). The germline V gene has CDR1 SQVTM and CDR2 ANQGSEA. This CDR3 comprises 12 residues. The germline V and J ends were trimmed by 7 bases and 5 bases, with 14 bases remaining between them. The CDR3 DNA is TGCAGCGGACGGCCAGGGTCGGAGACCCAGTACTTC. It yields the protein CSGRPGSETQYF.

The V and J genes are TRBV23-1 and TRBJ2-7; 9 bases map to TRBD2. TRBV23-1 is flagged as an ORF with uncertain function. The J segment lost 6 bases and the V segment lost 9 bases, leaving 9 bases of the junction unmatched. This CDR3 has 13 amino acids. Here the CDR3 reads CARRLLAGLEQYF. As DNA, the CDR3 is TGCGCCAGAAGGCTACTAGCGGGTCTCGAGCAGTACTTC.

On this clone: The junction does not match germline at one end; this may be a read error. This chain links TRBV7-7 with TRBJ2-7, with a possible D match to TRBD2 (5 bases). This CDR3 has 14 residues. CDR1 SSHAT and CDR2 FNYEAQ come from the germline V gene (reference sequence). The CDR3 sequence: CASSLASGDYEQYF. In DNA, the CDR3 is TGTGCTAGCAGCTTAGCTTCCGGGGACTACGAGCAGTACTTC.

This chain uses TRBV7-3 with TRBJ2-1; 10 bases fit TRBD2. Germline V gene data show CDR1 as SGHTA and CDR2 as FQGTGA. V shed 6 bases and J 9 bases; nucleotides not matched to a gene: 5. The CDR3 is 13 amino acids. In DNA form, the CDR3 reads TGTGCCAGCAGACTAGCGGGATCGAGTGAGCAGTTCTTC. Translated: CASRLAGSSEQFF.

This chain joins TRBV4-2 and TRBJ2-7; 9 nucleotides match TRBD2. The length of the CDR3 is 15 residues. V lost 0 bases and J lost 5; bases outside the gene matches: 5. The germline V gene encodes CDR1 LGHNA and CDR2 YNFKEQ. CDR3: CASSQEASGVNEQYF. DNA for the CDR3: TGTGCCAGCAGCCAAGAGGCTAGCGGGGTGAACGAGCAGTACTTC.

The gene calls are TRBV6-2 or TRBV6-3 and TRBJ2-7, with 9 bases identical to TRBD1. This CDR3 contains 17 residues. J gave up 2 bases and V 0 bases, and 8 bases lay outside the gene matches. CDR1 MNHEY and CDR2 SVGEGT come from the germline V gene. The CDR3: CASSYSSWDRDPYEQYF. CDR3 DNA sequence: TGTGCCAGCAGTTACTCGAGCTGGGACAGGGATCCCTACGAGCAGTACTTC.

This chain uses TRBV7-2 with TRBJ2-3; a weak D match, TRBD1 (5 bases). The V end was cut by 2 bases, the J end by 0 bases, with 18 bases between. The CDR3 totals 18 residues. The germline V gene has CDR1 SGHTA and CDR2 FQGNSA. The CDR3 sequence is CASSLTARRGSSTDTQYF. CDR3 nucleotides: TGTGCCAGCAGCTTAACGGCTAGAAGGGGTTCTAGCACAGATACGCAGTATTTT.

A few counts support this clone. The chain uses TRBV6-5 and TRBJ1-2, with TRBD1 identical over 11 bases. This CDR3 spans 15 amino acids. V lost 1 base to trimming and J lost 7 bases; unmatched junction nucleotides: 5. The germline CDR1 and CDR2 sequences are MNHEY and SVGAGI. The chain's CDR3 is CASSYLGQGARGYTF. The CDR3 DNA reads as TGTGCCAGCAGTTACTTAGGACAGGGGGCTCGTGGCTACACCTTC.

The rearrangement joins TRBV5-1 to TRBJ2-7; weak D call: TRBD1 (6 bases). The CDR3 consists of 14 residues. CDR1 and CDR2 (germline): SGHRS, YFSETQ. V dropped 6 bases and J dropped 0 bases, with 13 bases sitting between them. CDR3 amino acids: CASIKDSASYEQYF. The CDR3 DNA reads TGCGCCAGCATAAAGGACAGTGCCTCCTACGAGCAGTACTTC. Supplemented by reference TRBV5-1 and TRBJ2-7, the full variable domain reads KAGVTQTPRYLIKTRGQQVTLSCSPISGHRSVSWYQQTPGQGLQFLFEYFSETQRNKGNFPGRFSGRQFSNSRSEMNVSTLELGDSALYLCASIKDSASYEQYFGPGTRLTVT.

The rearrangement uses TRBV9 and TRBJ2-2; 10 positions agree with TRBD2. The junction had 0 bases not matched to a gene; V was cut back by 0 bases and J by 1 base. Germline CDR1 SGDLS, CDR2 YYNGEE. The CDR3 consists of 16 residues. The CDR3 reads CASSVASGGNTGELFF. Here the CDR3 DNA reads TGTGCCAGCAGCGTAGCTAGCGGGGGGAACACCGGGGAGCTGTTTTTT.

The chain links TRBV5-1 to TRBJ1-1; D possibly corresponds to TRBD1 (6 bases). This CDR3 has 13 residues. Germline V gives CDR1 SGHRS, CDR2 YFSETQ. The V end was cut by 1 base, the J end by 8 bases, with 12 bases between. The CDR3 here is CASSLLQGSEAFF. The CDR3 DNA reads TGCGCCAGCAGCTTGTTACAGGGTTCCGAAGCTTTCTTT.

This clone was detected only once. CDR3 region: CASGLESSGNTIYF. In DNA form, the CDR3 reads TGTGCTAGTGGTTTGGAGAGCTCTGGAAACACCATATATTTT. The J gene is TRBJ1-3, the V gene TRBV12-5; D is ambiguous. Germline CDR1 LGHNT, CDR2 FRNRAP. The germline V and J ends were trimmed by 1 base and 0 bases, with 4 bases remaining between them. The CDR3 covers 14 residues.

The chain links TRBV13 to TRBJ2-1, with 11 positions matching TRBD2. This CDR3 has 16 residues. V gave up 4 bases and J gave up 3 bases; unmatched junction bases: 5. The V gene's germline CDR1 is PRHDT and CDR2 FYEKMQ (reference sequence). CDR3 sequence (DNA): TGTGCCAGCAGCTCCTTTCTAGCGGGGGGCTACAATGAGCAGTTCTTC. The encoded protein is CASSSFLAGGYNEQFF.

The chain joins TRBV27 to TRBJ1-2, with 7 nucleotides matching TRBD1. After removal of 5 bases from V and 6 bases from J, the junction contained 6 bases not matched to a gene. Looked up from germline, CDR1 is MNHEY and CDR2 is SMNVEV (reference sequence). The CDR3 runs to 13 residues. The DNA of the CDR3 is TGTGCCAGCAGTCCTTGGGACAGCAATGGCTACACCTTC. Translation gives CASSPWDSNGYTF.

This clone has just one count. V gene TRBV3-1 (or the pseudogene TRBV3-2) combines with J gene TRBJ2-5; no clear D gene. Germline V lookup: CDR1 LGHDT, CDR2 YNNKEL (reference sequence). Trimming took 8 bases from V and 5 from J, leaving 9 bases between them. The CDR3 is 11 amino acids. The CDR3 DNA reads TGTGCCAGCCAGGTCAAGGAGACCCAGTACTTC. Residues: CASQVKETQYF.

Relative to its sample, this clone is medium-sized. The rearrangement links TRBV19 to TRBJ2-1, with 8 bases lining up with TRBD2. Losses at the gene ends were 3 bases for V and 10 bases for J; bases not matched to a gene: 11. The CDR3 loop spans 15 amino acids. Per germline, CDR1 LNHDA and CDR2 SQIVND (reference sequence). The CDR3 bases are TGTGCCAGTAGTATCGCGAGCGCGGGAGGAGGCGAGCAGTTCTTC. Translating gives CASSIASAGGGEQFF.

The CDR3 loop reads CASSPFGVTEAFF. The CDR3 DNA reads as TGTGCCAGCAGTCCATTCGGGGTCACTGAAGCTTTCTTT. The chain employs TRBV2 and TRBJ1-1, with D hard to call. V lost 5 bases to trimming and J lost 4 bases, with 11 bases between them. This CDR3 region has 13 residues. The germline V gene encodes CDR1 SNHLY and CDR2 FYNNEI.

Concerning this clone: This likely comes from a read error, as the CDR3 has no conserved phenylalanine or tryptophan at its end. The DNA is left out, because the CDR3 cannot be placed on it with certainty; the CDR3 is given as TCRdb lists it. This chain joins TRBV4-3 and TRBJ1-2; the D segment call TRBD1 is taken from the table without a DNA check. The CDR3 has 12 residues if both end residues are counted. CDR1 and CDR2 from the germline V gene are LGHNA and YSLEER. The CDR3 here is CASSPLRTTALC.

J is TRBJ2-1 and V is TRBV6-2 or TRBV6-3; 7 nucleotides agree with TRBD1. The V gene's germline CDR1 is MNHEY and CDR2 SVGEGT. This CDR3 has 15 amino acids. After removal of 0 bases from V and 5 bases from J, the junction contained 4 bases not matched to a gene. Here the CDR3 reads CASSYSATGHNEQFF. The DNA for the CDR3 is TGTGCCAGCAGTTACTCGGCGACAGGGCACAATGAGCAGTTCTTC.

The chain is built from TRBV9 and TRBJ1-5; 8 nucleotides match TRBD1. V lost 2 bases and J lost 7; bases outside the gene matches: 2. Per the germline V gene, CDR1 is SGDLS and CDR2 is YYNGEE. CDR3 size: 13 residues. CDR3: CASSVDREQPQHF. The CDR3 bases are TGTGCCAGCAGCGTGGACAGGGAACAGCCCCAGCATTTT.